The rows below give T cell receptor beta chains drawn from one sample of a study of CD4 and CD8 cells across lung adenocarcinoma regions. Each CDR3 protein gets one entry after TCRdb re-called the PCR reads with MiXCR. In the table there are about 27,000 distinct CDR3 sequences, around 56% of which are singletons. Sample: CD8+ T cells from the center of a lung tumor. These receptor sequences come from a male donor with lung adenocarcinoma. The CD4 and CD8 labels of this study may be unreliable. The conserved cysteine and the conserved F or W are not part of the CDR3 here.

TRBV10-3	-	ARGERATDTQY
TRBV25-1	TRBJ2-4	ASSRGRAEEQY
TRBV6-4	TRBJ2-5	ASTPLGGTDQETQY
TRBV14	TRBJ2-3	ASSRSHTDTQY
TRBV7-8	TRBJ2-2	ASSIGLNTGELF
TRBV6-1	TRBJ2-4	ARGQAGRDKKIQY
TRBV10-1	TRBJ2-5	ARKPARGQGRPRTETQY
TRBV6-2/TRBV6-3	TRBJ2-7	ASSTEPGRSYEQY
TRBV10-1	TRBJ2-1	ATVGPGGRNKDTQY
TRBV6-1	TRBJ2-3	ASSRGGGGGGTDTQY
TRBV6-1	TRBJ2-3	AGSGARVRDTQY
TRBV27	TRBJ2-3	ANSPLAGTNTQY
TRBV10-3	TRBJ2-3	AISESRAKGTDTQY
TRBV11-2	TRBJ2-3	ASSLGASGSTDTQY
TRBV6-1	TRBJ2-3	ASRGGGGTDTQY
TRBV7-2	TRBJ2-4	ASSLELAPPKNIQY
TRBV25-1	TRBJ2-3	AGRGTGGTNTQY